This T cell receptor beta chain emerged from a study of blood T cells in healthy people across ages. The study's findings and limits: Samples with more naive T cells showed higher observed beta diversity.

Sample-barcoded 5' priming and a J-beta primer mix drove a second PCR of roughly 7 to 11 cycles. In TCRdb, the 5' RACE reads were re-called with MiXCR into one record per CDR3 protein. The sample holds about 1.5 million distinct CDR3 sequences, under 55% seen once. Turning to this clonotype: The antigen remains undetermined.

Sequences were obtained from blood. The source of this sequence is a woman aged 18 to 35 in good health.

CDR3 DNA: TGTGCCAGCAGTCCACGACACGAGGAGACCCAGTACTTC. This sequence encodes CASSPRHEETQYF. The V call is TRBV6-2 or TRBV6-3, the J call TRBJ2-7; no definite D call. Judging by the DNA end, TRBJ2-5 fits better; the J call may be wrong. Germline V gene sequence: CDR1 MNHEY, CDR2 SVGEGT. The CDR3 is 13 residues long.